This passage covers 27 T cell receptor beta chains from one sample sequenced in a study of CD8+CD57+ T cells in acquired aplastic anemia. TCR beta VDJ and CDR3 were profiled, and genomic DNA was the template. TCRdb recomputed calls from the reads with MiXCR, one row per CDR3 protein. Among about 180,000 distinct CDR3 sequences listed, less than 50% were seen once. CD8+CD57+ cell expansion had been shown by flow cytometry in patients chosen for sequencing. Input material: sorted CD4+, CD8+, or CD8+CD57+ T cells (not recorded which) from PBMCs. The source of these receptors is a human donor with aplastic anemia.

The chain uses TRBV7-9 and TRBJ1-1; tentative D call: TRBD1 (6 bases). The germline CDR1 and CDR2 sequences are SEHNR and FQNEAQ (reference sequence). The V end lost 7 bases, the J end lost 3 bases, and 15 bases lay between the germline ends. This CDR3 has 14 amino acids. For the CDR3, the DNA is TGTGCCAGCACCTCGACCAGGGGCGACACTGAAGCTTTCTTT. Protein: CASTSTRGDTEAFF.

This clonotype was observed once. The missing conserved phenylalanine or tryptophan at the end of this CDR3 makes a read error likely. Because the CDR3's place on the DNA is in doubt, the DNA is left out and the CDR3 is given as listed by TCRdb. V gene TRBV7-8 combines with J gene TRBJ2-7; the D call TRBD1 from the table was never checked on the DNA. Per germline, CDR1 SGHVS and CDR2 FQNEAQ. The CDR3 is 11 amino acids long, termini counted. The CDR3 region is CASSFGQGRHL.

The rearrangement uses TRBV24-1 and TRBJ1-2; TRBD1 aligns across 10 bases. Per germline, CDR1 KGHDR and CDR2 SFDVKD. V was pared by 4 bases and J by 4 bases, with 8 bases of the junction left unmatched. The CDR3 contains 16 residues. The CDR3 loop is CATSEPGTGEGYGYTF. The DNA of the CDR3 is TGTGCCACCAGTGAGCCCGGGACAGGGGAGGGCTATGGCTACACCTTC.

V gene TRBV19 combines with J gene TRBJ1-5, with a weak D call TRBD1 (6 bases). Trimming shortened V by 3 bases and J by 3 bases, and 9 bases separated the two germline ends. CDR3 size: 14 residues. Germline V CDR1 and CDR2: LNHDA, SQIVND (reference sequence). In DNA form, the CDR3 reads TGTGCCAGTAGTATTACAGGGACCAATCAGCCCCAGCATTTT. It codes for CASSITGTNQPQHF.

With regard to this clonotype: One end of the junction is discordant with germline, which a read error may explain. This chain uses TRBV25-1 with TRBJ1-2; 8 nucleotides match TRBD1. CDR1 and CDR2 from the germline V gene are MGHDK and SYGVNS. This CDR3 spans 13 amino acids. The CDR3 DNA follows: TGCGCCAGCAGTATAGGGACAGGCCTTCTGCTCACCTTC. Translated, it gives CASSIGTGLLLTF.

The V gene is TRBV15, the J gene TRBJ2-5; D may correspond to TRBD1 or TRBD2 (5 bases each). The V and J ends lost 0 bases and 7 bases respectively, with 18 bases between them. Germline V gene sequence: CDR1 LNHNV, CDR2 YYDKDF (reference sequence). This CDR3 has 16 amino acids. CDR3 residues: CATSRDRGSGLGTQYF. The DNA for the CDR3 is TGTGCCACCAGCAGAGATCGGGGATCAGGGCTGGGGACCCAGTACTTC.

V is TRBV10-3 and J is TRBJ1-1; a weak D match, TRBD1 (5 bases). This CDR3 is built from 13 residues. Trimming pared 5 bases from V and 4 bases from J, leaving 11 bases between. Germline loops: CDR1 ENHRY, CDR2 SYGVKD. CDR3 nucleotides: TGTGCCATCAGTCTGCCAGGGACCACTGAAGCTTTCTTT. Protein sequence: CAISLPGTTEAFF.

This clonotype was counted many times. This CDR3 reads CASSSLQGGETQYF. CDR3 sequence (DNA): TGCGCCAGCAGTAGCTTGCAGGGAGGGGAGACCCAGTACTTC. The rearrangement uses TRBV5-1 and TRBJ2-5, with 7 bases that match TRBD2. The germline gives CDR1 SGHRS, CDR2 YFSETQ. CDR3 length equals 14 residues. J was trimmed by 5 bases and V by 5 bases; bases with no gene match: 9.

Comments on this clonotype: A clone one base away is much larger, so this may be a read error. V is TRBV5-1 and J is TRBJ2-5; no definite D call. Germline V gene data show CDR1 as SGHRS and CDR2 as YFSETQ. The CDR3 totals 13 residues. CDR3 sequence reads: CASGLDRLETQYF. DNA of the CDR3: TGCGCCAGCGGCTTGGATCGGCTAGAGACCCAGTACTTC.

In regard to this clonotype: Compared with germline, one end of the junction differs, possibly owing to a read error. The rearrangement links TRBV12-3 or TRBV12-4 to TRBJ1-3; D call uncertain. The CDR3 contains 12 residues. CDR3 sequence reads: CASSREPNTLYF. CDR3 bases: TGTGCCAGCAGTCGAGAGCCGAACACCCTATATTTT.

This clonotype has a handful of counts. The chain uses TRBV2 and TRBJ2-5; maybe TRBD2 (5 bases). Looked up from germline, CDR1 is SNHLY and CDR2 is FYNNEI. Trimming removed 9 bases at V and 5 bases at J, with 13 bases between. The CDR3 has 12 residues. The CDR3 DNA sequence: TGTGCCAGTAGAGGGTGGCGGGAGACCCAGTACTTC. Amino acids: CASRGWRETQYF.

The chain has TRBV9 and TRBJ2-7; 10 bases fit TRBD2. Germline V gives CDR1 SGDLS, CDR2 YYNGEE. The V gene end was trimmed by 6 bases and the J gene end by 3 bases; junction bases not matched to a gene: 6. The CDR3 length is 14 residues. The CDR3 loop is CASNPSGGHYEQYF. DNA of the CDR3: TGTGCCAGCAACCCTAGCGGGGGACACTACGAGCAGTACTTC.

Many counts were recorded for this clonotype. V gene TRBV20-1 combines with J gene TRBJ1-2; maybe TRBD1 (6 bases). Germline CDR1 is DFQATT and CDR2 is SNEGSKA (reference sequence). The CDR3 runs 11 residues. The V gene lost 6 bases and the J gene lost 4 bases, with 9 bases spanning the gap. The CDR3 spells CSAGGAYGYTF. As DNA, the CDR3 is TGCAGTGCGGGGGGGGCCTATGGCTACACCTTC.

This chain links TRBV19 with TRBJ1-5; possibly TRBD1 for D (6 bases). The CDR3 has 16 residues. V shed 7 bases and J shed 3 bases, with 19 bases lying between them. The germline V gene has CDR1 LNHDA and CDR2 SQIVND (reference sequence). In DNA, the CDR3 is TGTGCCAGTACCCTGACGGGGGCAGGACTCAATCAGCCCCAGCATTTT. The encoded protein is CASTLTGAGLNQPQHF.

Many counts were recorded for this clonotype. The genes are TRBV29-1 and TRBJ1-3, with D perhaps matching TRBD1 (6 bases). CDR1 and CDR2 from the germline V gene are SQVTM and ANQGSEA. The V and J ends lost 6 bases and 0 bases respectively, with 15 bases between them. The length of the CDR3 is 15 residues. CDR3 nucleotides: TGCAGCGTGAATAAACAGGGAAACTCTGGAAACACCATATATTTT. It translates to CSVNKQGNSGNTIYF.

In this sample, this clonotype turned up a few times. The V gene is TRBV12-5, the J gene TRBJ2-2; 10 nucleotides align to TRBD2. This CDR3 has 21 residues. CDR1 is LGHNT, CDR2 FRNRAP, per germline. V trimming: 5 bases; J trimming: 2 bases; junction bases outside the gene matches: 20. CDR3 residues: CASGPPPLRGLAGVNTGELFF. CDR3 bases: TGTGCTAGTGGTCCACCCCCCCTTCGTGGGCTAGCGGGAGTTAACACCGGGGAGCTGTTTTTT.

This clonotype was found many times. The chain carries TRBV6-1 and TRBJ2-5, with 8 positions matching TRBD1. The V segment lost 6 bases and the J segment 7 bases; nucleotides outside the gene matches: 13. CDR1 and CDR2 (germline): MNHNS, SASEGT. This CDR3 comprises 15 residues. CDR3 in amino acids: CASSPTGVSLWTQYF. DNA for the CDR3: TGTGCCAGCAGCCCGACAGGGGTCAGTTTGTGGACCCAGTACTTC.

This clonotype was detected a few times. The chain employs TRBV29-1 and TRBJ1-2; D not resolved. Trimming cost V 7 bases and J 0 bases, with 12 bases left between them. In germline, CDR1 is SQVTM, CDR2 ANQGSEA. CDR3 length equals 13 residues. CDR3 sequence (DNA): TGCAGCGGTGCCTACAGTGCTAACTATGGCTACACCTTC. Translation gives CSGAYSANYGYTF.

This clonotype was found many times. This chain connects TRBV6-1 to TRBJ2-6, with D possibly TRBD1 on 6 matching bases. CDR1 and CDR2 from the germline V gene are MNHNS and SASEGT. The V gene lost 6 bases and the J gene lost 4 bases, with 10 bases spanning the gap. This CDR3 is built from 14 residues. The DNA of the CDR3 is TGTGCCAGCAGGGGGGCGACGGGGGCCAACGTCCTGACTTTC. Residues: CASRGATGANVLTF.

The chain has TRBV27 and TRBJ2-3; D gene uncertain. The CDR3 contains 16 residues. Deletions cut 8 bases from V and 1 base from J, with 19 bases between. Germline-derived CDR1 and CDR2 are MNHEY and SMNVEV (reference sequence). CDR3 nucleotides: TGTGCCAGCGGAAAAAACAGCGACCCCCGCACAGATACGCAGTATTTT. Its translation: CASGKNSDPRTDTQYF.

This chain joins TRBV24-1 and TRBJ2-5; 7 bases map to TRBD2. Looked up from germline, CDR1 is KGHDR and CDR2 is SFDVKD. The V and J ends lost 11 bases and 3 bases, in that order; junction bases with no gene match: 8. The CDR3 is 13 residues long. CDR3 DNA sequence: TGTGCCATCAGATCTAGCGGAGAAGAGACCCAGTACTTC. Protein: CAIRSSGEETQYF.

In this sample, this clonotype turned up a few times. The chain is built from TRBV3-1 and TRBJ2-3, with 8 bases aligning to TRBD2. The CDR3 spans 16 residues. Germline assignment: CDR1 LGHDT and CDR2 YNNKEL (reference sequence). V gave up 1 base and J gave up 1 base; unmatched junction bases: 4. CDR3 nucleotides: TGTGCCAGCAGCCAAGGGGGGACTAGTGGCACAGATACGCAGTATTTT. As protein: CASSQGGTSGTDTQYF.

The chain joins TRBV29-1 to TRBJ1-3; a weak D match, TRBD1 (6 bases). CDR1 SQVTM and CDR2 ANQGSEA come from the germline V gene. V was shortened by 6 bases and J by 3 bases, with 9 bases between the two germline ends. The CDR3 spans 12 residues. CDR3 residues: CSVQGGGNTIYF. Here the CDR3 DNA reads TGCAGCGTACAGGGAGGTGGAAACACCATATATTTT.

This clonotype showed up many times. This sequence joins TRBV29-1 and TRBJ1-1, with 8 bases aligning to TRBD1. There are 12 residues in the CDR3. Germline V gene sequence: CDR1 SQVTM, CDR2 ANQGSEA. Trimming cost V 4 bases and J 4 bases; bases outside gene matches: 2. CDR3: CSVGQGRTEAFF. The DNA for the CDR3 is TGCAGCGTTGGACAGGGGCGCACTGAAGCTTTCTTT. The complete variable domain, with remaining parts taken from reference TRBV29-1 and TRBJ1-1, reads SAVISQKPSRDICQRGTSLTIQCQVDSQVTMMFWYRQQPGQSLTLIATANQGSEATYESGFVIDKFPISRPNLTFSTLTVSNMSPEDSSIYLCSVGQGRTEAFFGQGTRLTVV.

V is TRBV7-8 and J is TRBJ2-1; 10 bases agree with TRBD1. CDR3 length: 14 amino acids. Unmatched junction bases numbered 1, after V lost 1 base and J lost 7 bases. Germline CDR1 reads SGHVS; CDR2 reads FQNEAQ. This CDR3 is CASSLGTGGNEQFF. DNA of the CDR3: TGTGCCAGCAGCTTAGGGACAGGGGGGAATGAGCAGTTCTTC.

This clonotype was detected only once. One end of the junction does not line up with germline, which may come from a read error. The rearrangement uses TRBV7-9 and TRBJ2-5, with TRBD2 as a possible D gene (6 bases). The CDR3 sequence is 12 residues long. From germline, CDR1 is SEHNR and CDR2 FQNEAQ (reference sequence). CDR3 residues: CVSSLVGEAQYF. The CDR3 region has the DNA TGTGTCAGCAGCTTAGTTGGGGAGGCCCAGTACTTC.

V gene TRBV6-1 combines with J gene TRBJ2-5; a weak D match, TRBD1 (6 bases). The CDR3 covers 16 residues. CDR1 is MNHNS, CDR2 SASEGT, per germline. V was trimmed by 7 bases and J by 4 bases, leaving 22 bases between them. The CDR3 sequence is CASKNGAGVGGETQYF. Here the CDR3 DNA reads TGTGCCAGCAAAAACGGGGCAGGGGTTGGGGGAGAGACCCAGTACTTC.